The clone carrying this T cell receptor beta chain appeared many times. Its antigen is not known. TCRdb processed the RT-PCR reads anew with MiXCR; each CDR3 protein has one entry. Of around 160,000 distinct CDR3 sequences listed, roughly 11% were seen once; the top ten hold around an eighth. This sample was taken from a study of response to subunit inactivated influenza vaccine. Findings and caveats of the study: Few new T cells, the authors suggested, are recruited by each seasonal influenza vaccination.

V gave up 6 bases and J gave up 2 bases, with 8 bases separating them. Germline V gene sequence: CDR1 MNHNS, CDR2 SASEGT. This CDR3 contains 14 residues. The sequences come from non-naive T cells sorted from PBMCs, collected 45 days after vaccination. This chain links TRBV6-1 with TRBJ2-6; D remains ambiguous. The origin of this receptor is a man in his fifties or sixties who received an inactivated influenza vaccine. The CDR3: CASRSTAGANVLTF. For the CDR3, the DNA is TGTGCCAGCAGGTCAACGGCTGGGGCCAACGTCCTGACTTTC.